The source of this TCR beta chain is a study of CD8 T cells in Susac syndrome. CDR3 length: 14 amino acids. Germline loops: CDR1 KGHDR, CDR2 SFDVKD. J was trimmed by 8 bases and V by 3 bases; bases with no gene match: 2. Random hexamers were used to reverse transcribe an amount of roughly 0.5 to 1 ug RNA. Amplification of TCR beta CDR3 was carried out by immunoSEQ multiplex PCR, which covered 54 Vbeta and 13 Jbeta segments. A single record per CDR3 protein comes from TCRdb applying MiXCR to the immunoSEQ multiplex PCR reads. The sample yields a few hundred thousand distinct CDR3 sequences, 92% seen once.

This receptor was identified in a human donor with multiple sclerosis. The chain couples TRBV24-1 to TRBJ2-1; 11 bases fit TRBD1. Sequencing was performed on CD4+ T cells from PBMCs. The CDR3 protein is CATSDGQGADEQFF. DNA for the CDR3: TGTGCCACCAGTGATGGACAGGGGGCGGATGAGCAGTTCTTC.